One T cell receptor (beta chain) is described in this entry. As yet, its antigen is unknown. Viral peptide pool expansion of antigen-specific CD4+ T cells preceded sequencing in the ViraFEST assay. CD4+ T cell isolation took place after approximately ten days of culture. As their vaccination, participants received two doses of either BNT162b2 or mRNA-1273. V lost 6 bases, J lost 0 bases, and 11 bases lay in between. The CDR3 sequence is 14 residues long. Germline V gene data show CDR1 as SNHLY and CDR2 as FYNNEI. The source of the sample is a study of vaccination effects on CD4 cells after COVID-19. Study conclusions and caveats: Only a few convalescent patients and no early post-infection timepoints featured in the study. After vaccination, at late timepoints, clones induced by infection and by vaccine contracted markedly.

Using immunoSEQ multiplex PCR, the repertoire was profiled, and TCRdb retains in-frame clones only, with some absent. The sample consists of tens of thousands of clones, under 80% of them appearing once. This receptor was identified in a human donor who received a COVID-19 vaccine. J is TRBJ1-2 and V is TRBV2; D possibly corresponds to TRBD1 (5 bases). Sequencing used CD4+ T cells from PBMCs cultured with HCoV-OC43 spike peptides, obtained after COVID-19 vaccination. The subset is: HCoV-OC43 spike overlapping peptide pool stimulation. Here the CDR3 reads CASRPGTSNYGYTF. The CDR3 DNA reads TGTGCCAGCAGACCCGGGACGTCTAACTATGGCTACACCTTC.